One TCR beta chain is described in this entry. Its antigen remains unidentified. These data are taken from a study of shared clonotypes between healthy human individuals. Study-wide findings and caveats: Relative to their counterparts shared across all four donors, non-shared clonotypes exhibited diminished generation probabilities.

The assay ran at deep level. The table came from immunoSEQ multiplex PCR; TCRdb's copy has only in-frame clones and leaves some out. The sample comprises about 820,000 clones, more than 85% of which are singletons, and approximately 25% rests with the top ten. Selected positively for CCR7 and CD45RO-negative, naive CD8 cells excluded terminally differentiated effector memory CD45RA+ cells. Healthy HIV-negative adults without recent acute infections or vaccinations served as donors. Adults of Caucasian background living in Nashville, Tennessee made up all donors. Trimming left V 4 bases short and J 8 bases short, with 18 bases between. The CDR3 loop spans 15 amino acids. Germline V gene data show CDR1 as SGHAT and CDR2 as FQNNGV.

Sequencing was performed on naive CD8+ T cells sorted from blood. J is TRBJ2-1 and V is TRBV11-2, with D possibly matching TRBD1 (5 bases). The sequence was collected from a man aged 30 to 45 in good health. In DNA, the CDR3 is TGTGCCAGCAGCTCCGCCCCAGGGCTAAGGGATGAGCAGTTCTTC. It codes for CASSSAPGLRDEQFF. Full variable domain (outside the CDR3, taken from reference TRBV11-2 and TRBJ2-1): EAGVAQSPRYKIIEKRQSVAFWCNPISGHATLYWYQQILGQGPKLLIQFQNNGVVDDSQLPKDRFSAERLKGVDSTLKIQPAKLEDSAVYLCASSSAPGLRDEQFFGPGTRLTVL.